Below, 3 T cell receptor beta chains from the same sample are listed, as sequenced in a study of blood T cell repertoires in COVID-19. Data came from immunoSEQ multiplex PCR; TCRdb stores just in-frame clones and leaves some out. This table holds about 180,000 clones, approximately 90% found once. Sequenced sample: peripheral blood. The source of these receptors is a woman aged 25 to 39 with active or convalescent COVID-19.

The chain recombines TRBV27 with TRBJ2-1; tentative D call: TRBD2 (5 bases). The CDR3 length is 16 residues. V shed 0 bases and J shed 3 bases, with 12 bases lying between them. CDR1 MNHEY and CDR2 SMNVEV come from the germline V gene (reference sequence). As DNA, the CDR3 is TGTGCCAGCAGTTTATCCGGGATAGCTATCTACAATGAGCAGTTCTTC. Translated: CASSLSGIAIYNEQFF.

The CDR3 nucleotides are TGCGCCAGCAGCTTGGTGGCGGGAGGGCCCAGTACCCAGTACTTC. Residues: CASSLVAGGPSTQYF. This sequence joins TRBV5-1 and TRBJ2-5; 9 nucleotides agree with TRBD2. Germline CDR1 SGHRS, CDR2 YFSETQ. Unmatched junction bases numbered 8, after V lost 0 bases and J lost 8 bases. The CDR3 is 15 amino acids.

The V and J genes are TRBV2 and TRBJ1-1, with D perhaps matching TRBD1 (6 bases). The CDR3 has 14 residues. V was clipped by 4 bases and J by 0 bases, with 9 bases between them. Per the germline V gene, CDR1 is SNHLY and CDR2 is FYNNEI. CDR3 bases: TGTGCCAGCAGTGGGGGGCCTATGAACACTGAAGCTTTCTTT. Residues: CASSGGPMNTEAFF. Drawing the rest from reference TRBV2 and TRBJ1-1, the complete variable domain is EPEVTQTPSHQVTQMGQEVILRCVPISNHLYFYWYRQILGQKVEFLVSFYNNEISEKSEIFDDQFSVERPDGSNFTLKIRSTKLEDSAMYFCASSGGPMNTEAFFGQGTRLTVV.